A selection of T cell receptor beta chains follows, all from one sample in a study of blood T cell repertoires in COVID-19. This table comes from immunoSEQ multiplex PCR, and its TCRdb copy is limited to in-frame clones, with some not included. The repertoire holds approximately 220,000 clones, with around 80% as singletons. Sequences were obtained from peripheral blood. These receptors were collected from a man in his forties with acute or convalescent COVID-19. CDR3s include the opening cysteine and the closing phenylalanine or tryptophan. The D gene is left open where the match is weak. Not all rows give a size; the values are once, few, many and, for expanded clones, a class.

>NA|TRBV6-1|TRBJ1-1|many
CASSEGIAGQTEAFF
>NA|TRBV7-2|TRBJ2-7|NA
CASSLGYGSIYEQYF
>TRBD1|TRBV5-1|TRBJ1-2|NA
CASSLAQGGYGYTF
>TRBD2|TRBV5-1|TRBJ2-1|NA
CASSLGMGGGPHNEQFF
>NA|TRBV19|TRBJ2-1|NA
CASSIDPQGPFNEQFF
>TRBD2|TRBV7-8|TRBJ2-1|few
CASSREVYNEQFF
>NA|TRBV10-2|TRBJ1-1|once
CASGAVNTEAFF
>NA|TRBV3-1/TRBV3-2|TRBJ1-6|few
CASSHLGSSYNSPLHF
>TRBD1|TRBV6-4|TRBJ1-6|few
CASRKTGSNSPLHF
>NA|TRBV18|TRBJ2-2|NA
CASSPSGLLANTGELFF
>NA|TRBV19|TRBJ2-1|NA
CASTESGGSSYNEQFF
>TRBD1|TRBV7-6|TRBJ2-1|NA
CASSLDKTGLYNEQFF
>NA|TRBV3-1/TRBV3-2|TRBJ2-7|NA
CASSRFLGSEQYF
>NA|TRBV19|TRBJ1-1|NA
CASSTRVYTEAFF
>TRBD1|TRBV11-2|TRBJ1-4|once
CASSPWGQGYEKLFF
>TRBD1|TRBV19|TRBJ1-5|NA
CASSPGRTGLQPQHF
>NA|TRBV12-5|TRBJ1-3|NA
CASGLTQGNTIYF
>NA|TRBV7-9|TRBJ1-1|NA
CASSLALGNTEAFF
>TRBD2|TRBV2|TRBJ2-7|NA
CASRLAEAYEQYF
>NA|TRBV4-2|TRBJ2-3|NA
CASSLGDSATDTQYF
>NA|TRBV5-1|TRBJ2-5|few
CASSLAQETQYF
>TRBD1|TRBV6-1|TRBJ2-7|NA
CASSASGTGDPYEQYF
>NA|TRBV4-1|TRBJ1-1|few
CASSQAGTSGTEAFF
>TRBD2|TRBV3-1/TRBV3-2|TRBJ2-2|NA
CASSGRLATNTGELFF
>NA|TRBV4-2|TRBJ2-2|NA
CASSHGLKAGELFF
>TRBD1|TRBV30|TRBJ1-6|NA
CAWTNMGGGGLRALHF
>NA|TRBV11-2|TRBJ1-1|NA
CASSGMVAGSTEAFF
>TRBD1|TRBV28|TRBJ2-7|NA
CASSLPDRAGYEQYF
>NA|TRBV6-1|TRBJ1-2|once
CASRGGAATPHGYTF
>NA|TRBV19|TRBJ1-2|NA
CASSIGRTNYGYTF
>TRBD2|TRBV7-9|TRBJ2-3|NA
CASSLGTSGTNTDTQYF
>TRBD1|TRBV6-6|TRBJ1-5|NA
CASSRGQTLTQPQHF
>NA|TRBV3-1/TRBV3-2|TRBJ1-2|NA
CASSQVDTYGYTF